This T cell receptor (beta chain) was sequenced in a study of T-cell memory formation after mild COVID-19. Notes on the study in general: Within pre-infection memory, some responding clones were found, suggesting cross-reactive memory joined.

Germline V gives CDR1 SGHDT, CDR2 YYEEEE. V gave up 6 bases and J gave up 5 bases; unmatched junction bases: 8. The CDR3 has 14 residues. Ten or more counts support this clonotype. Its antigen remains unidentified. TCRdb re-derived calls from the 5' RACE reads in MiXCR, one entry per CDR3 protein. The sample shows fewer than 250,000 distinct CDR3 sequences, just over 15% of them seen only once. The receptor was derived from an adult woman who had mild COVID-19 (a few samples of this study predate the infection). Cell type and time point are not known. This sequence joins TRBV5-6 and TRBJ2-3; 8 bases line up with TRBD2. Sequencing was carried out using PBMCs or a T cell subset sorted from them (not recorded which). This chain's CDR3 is CASTPGGLVDTQYF. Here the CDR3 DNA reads TGTGCCAGCACCCCGGGGGGGCTGGTAGATACGCAGTATTTT.